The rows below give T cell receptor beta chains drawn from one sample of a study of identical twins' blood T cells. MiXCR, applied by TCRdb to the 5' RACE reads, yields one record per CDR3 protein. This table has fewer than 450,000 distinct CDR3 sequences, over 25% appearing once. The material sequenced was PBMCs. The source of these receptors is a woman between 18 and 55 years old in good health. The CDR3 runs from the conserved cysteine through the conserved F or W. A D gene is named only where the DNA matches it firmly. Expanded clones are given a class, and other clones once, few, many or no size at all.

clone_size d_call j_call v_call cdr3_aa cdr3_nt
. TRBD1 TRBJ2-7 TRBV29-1 CSVVLTGEPYEQYF TGCAGCGTTGTTTTGACAGGGGAGCCCTACGAGCAGTACTTC
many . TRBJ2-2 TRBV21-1 CASTYPCGPNTGELFF .
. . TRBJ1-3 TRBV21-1 CASSTRRGQRSGNTIYF TGTGCCAGCAGCACCCGGAGGGGGCAGAGGTCTGGAAACACCATATATTTT
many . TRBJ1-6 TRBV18 CASSSLGPNSPLHF TGTGCCAGCTCATCGCTCGGACCGAATTCGCCCCTCCACTTT
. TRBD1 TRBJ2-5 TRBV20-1 CSANGKTGFPETQYF TGCAGCGCTAACGGGAAGACAGGGTTCCCAGAGACCCAGTACTTC
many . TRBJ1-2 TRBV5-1 CASSAITGPSYGYTF TGCGCCAGCAGCGCCATTACAGGGCCCTCCTATGGCTACACCTTC
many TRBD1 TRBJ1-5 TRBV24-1 CATSAAGQGNQPQHF TGTGCCACCAGTGCGGCCGGACAGGGAAATCAGCCCCAGCATTTT
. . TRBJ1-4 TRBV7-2 CASSSGVKEKLFF TGTGCCAGCAGCTCAGGAGTGAAGGAAAAACTGTTTTTT
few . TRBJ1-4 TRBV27 CASSLGLPREKLFF TGTGCCAGCAGTTTGGGCCTCCCGCGTGAAAAACTGTTTTTT
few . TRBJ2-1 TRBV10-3 CAISESLNEQFF TGTGCCATCAGTGAGTCTTTAAATGAGCAGTTCTTC
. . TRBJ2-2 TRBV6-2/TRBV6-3 CASSLMGLGGSTGELFF TGTGCCAGCAGTTTGATGGGGCTCGGCGGGTCAACCGGGGAGCTGTTTTTT
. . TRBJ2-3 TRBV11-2 CASSLLIYTQYF TGTGCCAGCAGCTTACTGATTTATACGCAGTATTTT
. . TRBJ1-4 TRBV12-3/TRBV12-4 CASSPQQGVGEKLFF TGTGCCAGCAGTCCCCAACAGGGTGTAGGTGAAAAACTGTTTTTT
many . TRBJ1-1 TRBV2 CASSAQYANTEAFF TGTGCCAGCAGTGCACAGTACGCTAACACTGAAGCTTTCTTT
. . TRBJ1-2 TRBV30 CAWSVSYGYTF TGTGCCTGGTCGGTATCATATGGCTACACCTTC
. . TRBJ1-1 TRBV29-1 CSAFYGAFF TGCAGCGCCTTCTATGGAGCTTTCTTT
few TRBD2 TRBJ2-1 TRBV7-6 CASSVTSGGNEQFF TGTGCCAGCAGCGTGACTAGCGGGGGAAATGAGCAGTTCTTC
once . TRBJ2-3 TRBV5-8 CASSQERLSTDTQYF TGTGCCAGCAGCCAAGAGCGACTTAGCACAGATACGCAGTATTTT
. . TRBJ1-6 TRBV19 CASSKTGWHSPLHF TGTGCCAGTAGTAAGACAGGATGGCATTCACCCCTCCACTTT
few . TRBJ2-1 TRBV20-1 CSARGRWVSYNEQFF TGCAGTGCTAGAGGTCGGTGGGTCTCCTACAATGAGCAGTTCTTC
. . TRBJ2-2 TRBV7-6 CASSLVEDSELLF TGTGCCAGCAGCTTAGTTGAGGACTCGGAGCTGCTTTTT
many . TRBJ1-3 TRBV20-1 CSARTEIDTIYF TGCAGTGCTAGGACCGAAATCGACACCATATATTTT
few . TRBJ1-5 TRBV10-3 CAISESGGRSNQPQHF TGTGCCATCAGTGAGTCTGGAGGGCGAAGCAATCAGCCCCAGCATTTT
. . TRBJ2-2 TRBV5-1 CASTSTQAGSGGELFF TGCGCCAGCACCTCGACCCAGGCAGGGAGTGGCGGGGAGCTGTTTTTT
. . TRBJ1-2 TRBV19 CASRTRALGGYTF TGTGCCAGTCGGACAAGGGCCCTTGGGGGCTACACCTTC
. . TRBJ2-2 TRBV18 CASSPTVGELFF TGTGCCAGCTCACCGACGGTTGGGGAGCTGTTTTTT
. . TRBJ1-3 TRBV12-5 CASKPDPSGNTIYF TGTGCTAGCAAACCTGACCCCTCTGGAAACACCATATATTTT
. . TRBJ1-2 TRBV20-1 CSARDQRAGGNTF TGCAGTGCTAGAGATCAGCGGGCTGGCGGCAACACCTTC
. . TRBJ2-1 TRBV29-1 CSVISPDKQNSYNEQFF TGCAGCGTTATTAGCCCAGACAAACAAAACTCCTACAATGAGCAGTTCTTC
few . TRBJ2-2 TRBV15 CATSRDKTVTGELFF TGTGCCACCAGCAGAGATAAGACAGTCACCGGGGAGCTGTTTTTT
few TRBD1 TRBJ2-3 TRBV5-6 CASSEPRTGTFTDTQYF TGTGCCAGCAGCGAACCCCGGACAGGGACCTTCACAGATACGCAGTATTTT
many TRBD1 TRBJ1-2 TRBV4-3 CASSQDPDREYSYRFYGYTF TGCGCCAGCAGCCAAGACCCCGACAGGGAATATTCATATAGGTTTTATGGCTACACCTTC
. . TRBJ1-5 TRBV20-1 CSARGGLNQPQHF TGCAGTGCGAGAGGGGGTTTGAATCAGCCCCAGCATTTT
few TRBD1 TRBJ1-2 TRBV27 CASSFTTGGVSYTF TGTGCCAGCAGTTTCACGACAGGGGGCGTGAGCTACACCTTC
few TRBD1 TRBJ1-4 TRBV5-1 CASSFGRGTNNEKLFF TGCGCCAGCAGCTTCGGCAGGGGGACGAATAATGAAAAACTGTTTTTT
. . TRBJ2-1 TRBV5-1 CASSSTGPYNEQFF TGCGCCAGCAGCTCCACAGGTCCCTACAATGAGCAGTTCTTC
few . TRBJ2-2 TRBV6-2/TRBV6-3 CASSYQGVAGELFF TGTGCCAGCAGTTACCAGGGAGTGGCCGGGGAGCTGTTTTTT
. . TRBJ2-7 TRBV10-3 CAISYDYEQYF TGTGCCATCAGCTACGACTACGAGCAGTACTTC
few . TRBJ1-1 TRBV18 CASSPRSNTEAFF TGTGCCAGCTCACCGCGATCGAACACTGAAGCTTTCTTT
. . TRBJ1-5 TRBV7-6 CASSLNPAQGSNQPQHF TGTGCCAGCAGTCTGAACCCCGCACAGGGTTCCAATCAGCCCCAGCATTTT
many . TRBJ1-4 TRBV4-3 CASSQGTAPGSTNEKLFF TGCGCCAGCAGCCAGGGAACTGCCCCGGGCAGCACTAATGAAAAACTGTTTTTT
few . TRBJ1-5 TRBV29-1 CSVARGADQPQHF TGCAGCGTTGCGCGGGGGGCCGATCAGCCCCAGCATTTT
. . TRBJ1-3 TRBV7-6 CASSLNTGHPGNTIYF TGTGCCAGCAGCTTAAATACAGGCCACCCTGGAAACACCATATATTTT
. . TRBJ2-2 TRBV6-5 CASSLATPNTGELFF TGTGCCAGCAGTCTGGCCACACCTAACACCGGGGAGCTGTTTTTT
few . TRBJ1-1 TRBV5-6 CASSLPSNTEAFF TGTGCCAGCAGCTTGCCCTCAAACACTGAAGCTTTCTTT
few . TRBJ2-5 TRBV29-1 CSARWTGETQYF TGCAGCGCCCGTTGGACCGGAGAGACCCAGTACTTC
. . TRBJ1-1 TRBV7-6 CASSLGQDVNTEAFF TGTGCCAGCAGCTTAGGACAGGACGTGAACACTGAAGCTTTCTTT
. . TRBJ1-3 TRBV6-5 CASSYWGHSGNTIYF TGTGCCAGCAGTTACTGGGGCCACTCTGGAAACACCATATATTTT
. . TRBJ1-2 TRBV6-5 CASSYTERNYGYTF TGTGCCAGCAGTTACACGGAAAGGAACTATGGCTACACCTTC
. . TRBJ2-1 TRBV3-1 CASSQDHWAGDYNEQFF TGTGCCAGCAGCCAAGATCATTGGGCAGGGGACTACAATGAGCAGTTCTTC
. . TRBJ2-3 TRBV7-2 CASSPIGLDTQYF TGTGCCAGCAGCCCGATAGGGCTAGATACGCAGTATTTT
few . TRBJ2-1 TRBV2 CASSGETGGEQFF TGTGCCAGCAGTGGGGAGACAGGCGGTGAGCAGTTCTTC
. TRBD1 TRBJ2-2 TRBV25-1 CASGNQGATGELFF TGTGCCAGCGGAAATCAGGGGGCGACCGGGGAGCTGTTTTTT